Listed below are T cell receptor beta chains from one sample, sequenced in a study of T cells in Graves' hyperthyroidism and ophthalmopathy. From the multiplex PCR reads, TCRdb called clonotypes with MiXCR, one entry per CDR3 protein. The top ten clones hold approximately 30% of a sample with over 500,000 distinct CDR3 sequences, more than 15% of them seen once. Sequenced material: blood. The receptors stem from a woman in her twenties or thirties with Graves' ophthalmopathy. CDR3s include the opening cysteine and the closing phenylalanine or tryptophan. The D gene is left open where the match is weak. A clone size is listed for some rows: how often the clone was seen (once, few, many), or a class if it is expanded.

size	V	D	J	length	DNA	CDR3
few	TRBV29-1	NA	TRBJ1-5	14	TGCAGCGCCACAGTGGGGGCTAGCAATCAGCCCCAGCATTTT	CSATVGASNQPQHF
few	TRBV5-6	NA	TRBJ2-7	13	TGTGCCAGCAGCTTTTTCCACTCCTACGAGCAGTACTTC	CASSFFHSYEQYF
many	TRBV5-1	NA	TRBJ2-7	15	TGCGCCAGCAGCTTGGTGGGAATAGGCCCCTACGAGCAGTACTTC	CASSLVGIGPYEQYF
NA	TRBV7-2	NA	TRBJ1-3	17	TGTGCCAGCAGCTTGGGACCGCAGGAGAGCTCTGGAAACACCATATATTTT	CASSLGPQESSGNTIYF
NA	TRBV7-9	TRBD2	TRBJ2-3	18	TGTGCCAGTCCCGCACTGGTAGCGGGAGGGCCAGGGACAGATACGCAGTATTTT	CASPALVAGGPGTDTQYF
many	TRBV20-1	TRBD2	TRBJ2-5	14	TGCAGTGGCGTGGGCGGGAGAGGTACGGAGACCCAGTACTTC	CSGVGGRGTETQYF
many	TRBV27	TRBD2	TRBJ2-7	16	TGTGCCAGCAGTTCCGGACTAGCGGGAGGGGTCTACGAGCAGTACTTC	CASSSGLAGGVYEQYF
NA	TRBV4-3	TRBD1	TRBJ1-3	15	TGCGCCAGCAGCCCCTGGGACAGATCTGGAAACACCATATATTTT	CASSPWDRSGNTIYF
few	TRBV7-2	TRBD1	TRBJ2-4	15	TGTGCCAGCAGCACTACAGGGGTTACCAAAAACATTCAGTACTTC	CASSTTGVTKNIQYF
few	TRBV19	NA	TRBJ2-7	15	TGTGCCAGTAGTACGGGGGCCCCGAGGTCGGGCGAGCAGTACTTC	CASSTGAPRSGEQYF
few	TRBV4-3	TRBD2	TRBJ2-7	16	TGCGCCAGCAGCCAAGAGTCTAGCGGGAGCTCCTACGAGCAGTACTTC	CASSQESSGSSYEQYF
NA	TRBV27	NA	TRBJ2-3	13	TGTGCCAGCAGGGAGTCAGGCACAGATACGCAGTATTTT	CASRESGTDTQYF
NA	TRBV28	NA	TRBJ1-6	12	TGTGCCAGCAGTTTGGGTGAACCACCCCTCCACTTT	CASSLGEPPLHF
few	TRBV3-1	TRBD2	TRBJ2-1	16	TGTGCCAGCAGGGGACTAGCGGGAGGGCATCACAATGAGCAGTTCTTC	CASRGLAGGHHNEQFF
NA	TRBV19	TRBD2	TRBJ2-1	15	TGTGCCAGTAGCATAGGTGCGGGAGTAATCAATGAGCAGTTCTTC	CASSIGAGVINEQFF
few	TRBV24-1	NA	TRBJ2-2	18	TGTGCCACCAGTGAAGTAGTGTCACCCCGTGGACTCACCGGGGAGCTGTTTTTT	CATSEVVSPRGLTGELFF
NA	TRBV9	TRBD2	TRBJ2-1	15	TGTGCCAGCAGCGTCCGACTAGCGGGAGGTCACGAGCAGTTCTTC	CASSVRLAGGHEQFF
few	TRBV7-9	TRBD1	TRBJ2-7	15	TGTGCCAGCAGCTCAATCGGGACAGGGCTCTACGAGCAGTACTTC	CASSSIGTGLYEQYF
NA	TRBV19	TRBD1	TRBJ2-7	12	TGTGCCAGTAGTGCGACAGGGCGCGAGCAGTACTTC	CASSATGREQYF
few	TRBV30	TRBD2	TRBJ2-3	17	TGTGCCTGGAGTGTCACTAGCGGGAGGATGGGCACAGATACGCAGTATTTT	CAWSVTSGRMGTDTQYF
few	TRBV28	NA	TRBJ2-3	14	TGTGCCAGCAGTTTAACGGGAGCCACAGATACGCAGTATTTT	CASSLTGATDTQYF
many	TRBV2	TRBD2	TRBJ2-1	16	TGTGCCAGCAGTGAAGGTCCTAGCGGAACCTACAATGAGCAGTTCTTC	CASSEGPSGTYNEQFF
many	TRBV4-3	NA	TRBJ1-4	15	TGCGCCAGCAGCCAACCAGGGACTACTAATGAAAAACTGTTTTTT	CASSQPGTTNEKLFF
NA	TRBV6-1	NA	TRBJ1-5	15	TGTGCCAGCTCGTTAGGAGGAGGGCGCAATCAGCCCCAGCATTTT	CASSLGGGRNQPQHF
NA	TRBV7-6	NA	TRBJ2-1	15	TGTGCCAGCAGCTTAGCGCGTAGTCCCTACAATGAGCAGTTCTTC	CASSLARSPYNEQFF
many	TRBV6-2/TRBV6-3	TRBD1	TRBJ1-5	13	TGTGCCAGCAGCCCGACAGGGACTCAGCCCCAGCATTTT	CASSPTGTQPQHF
NA	TRBV9	TRBD2	TRBJ2-5	15	TGTGCCAGCAGCGCGGCCGGGACTACCCAAGAGACCCAGTACTTC	CASSAAGTTQETQYF
many	TRBV11-2	NA	TRBJ2-5	14	TGTGCCAGCAGCCCGGACGGGCCAGGCGAGACCCAGTACTTC	CASSPDGPGETQYF
few	TRBV4-3	TRBD2	TRBJ2-2	16	TGCGCCAGCAGCCAAGTCACGCTAGCGGGAACCGGGGAGCTGTTTTTT	CASSQVTLAGTGELFF
NA	TRBV7-2	NA	TRBJ2-3	14	TGTGCCAGCACCTTGATGGGGGGCACAGATACGCAGTATTTT	CASTLMGGTDTQYF
few	TRBV5-1	TRBD2	TRBJ2-5	14	TGCGCCAGCAGCTTGGGGCTAGCGGGAGAGACCCAGTACTTC	CASSLGLAGETQYF
few	TRBV10-3	TRBD1	TRBJ2-7	15	TGTGCCATCAGTGAGCCGACAGGGGGCTGGGACGAGCAGTACTTC	CAISEPTGGWDEQYF
many	TRBV2	NA	TRBJ2-1	15	TGTGCCAGCAGTGAGGGGGAACTAGCAGTCAATGAGCAGTTCTTC	CASSEGELAVNEQFF
many	TRBV20-1	NA	TRBJ2-5	14	TGCAGTGCTAGAGATGCCAGGGTCCGGGAGACCCAGTACTTC	CSARDARVRETQYF
many	TRBV7-2	NA	TRBJ2-3	11	TGTGCCAGCAGCTCGGAGGATACGCAGTATTTT	CASSSEDTQYF